Presented here are 8 T cell receptor beta chains from one specimen sequenced in a study of ipilimumab plus nivolumab after autologous stem cell transplantation. Measured with immunoSEQ multiplex PCR; TCRdb has only the in-frame clones, and not every one. The repertoire holds about 15,000 clones, with 71% as singletons. Sample: PBMCs, taken in a trial of ipilimumab plus nivolumab as post-transplant consolidation. Receptor source: a male donor with diffuse large B-cell lymphoma.

Regarding this clone: A junction boundary mismatches the germline segment, possibly from a read error. This sample also contains other DNA sequences that code for the same CDR3. The CDR3 loop reads CASSLHLSSYTDTQYF. CDR3 nucleotides: TGTGCCAGCAGCTTGCATCTCTCTAGCTACACAGATACGCAATATTTT. The gene calls are TRBV5-6 and TRBJ2-3; TRBD2 is a possible D gene (5 bases). Germline loops: CDR1 SGHDT, CDR2 YYEEEE. There are 16 residues in the CDR3. The full variable domain, in which reference TRBV5-6 and TRBJ2-3 provide the parts outside the CDR3, is DAGVTQSPTHLIKTRGQQVTLRCSPKSGHDTVSWYQQALGQGPQFIFQYYEEEERQRGNFPDRFSGHQFPNYSSELNVNALLLGDSALYLCASSLHLSSYTDTQYFGPGTRLTVL.

The chain has TRBV29-1 and TRBJ2-5, with D tentatively TRBD1 or TRBD2 (6 bases each). V lost 6 bases and J lost 5, with 16 bases in between. Germline V lookup: CDR1 SQVTM, CDR2 ANQGSEA. The CDR3 covers 13 residues. CDR3 sequence: CSVTKGGGETQYF. Written as DNA, the CDR3 is TGCAGCGTAACCAAGGGGGGCGGGGAGACCCAGTACTTC.

The J gene is TRBJ2-1, the V gene TRBV9; 9 bases are shared with TRBD2. The CDR3 contains 15 residues. CDR1 and CDR2 (germline): SGDLS, YYNGEE. V was pared by 4 bases and J by 4 bases, with 6 bases of the junction left unmatched. The chain's CDR3 is CASSLRLAEYNEQFF. DNA for the CDR3: TGTGCCAGCAGCCTACGACTAGCGGAATACAATGAGCAGTTCTTC.

The V call is TRBV29-1, the J call TRBJ2-5; D is uncertain. V lost 0 bases, J lost 4 bases, and 9 bases lay in between. The germline gives CDR1 SQVTM, CDR2 ANQGSEA. This CDR3 spans 13 amino acids. The CDR3 region is CSVEDRRSETQYF. The CDR3 DNA reads as TGCAGCGTTGAAGACAGAAGGTCAGAGACCCAGTACTTC.

The chain is built from TRBV5-4 and TRBJ2-1; tentatively, D is TRBD2 (6 bases). In germline, CDR1 is SGHNT, CDR2 YYREEE (reference sequence). The CDR3 runs to 16 residues. Trimming stripped 1 base from V and 7 bases from J, with 18 bases between. CDR3 bases: TGTGCCAGCAGCTTGCCCGGCGGAGGAGGGTTGAATGAGCAGTTCTTC. This encodes CASSLPGGGGLNEQFF.

This clone was detected only a few times. The rearrangement uses TRBV5-5 and TRBJ2-3; no clear D gene. Germline V CDR1 and CDR2: SGHKS, YYEKEE (reference sequence). Trimming removed 0 bases at V and 2 bases at J, with 10 bases between. The CDR3 sequence is 15 residues long. CDR3 loop: CASSLGTQYTDTQYF. CDR3 DNA: TGTGCCAGCAGCTTGGGGACCCAATACACAGATACGCAGTATTTT.

This clone was seen a few times. The V gene is TRBV7-9, the J gene TRBJ2-2; 7 bases map to TRBD2. The CDR3 is 15 amino acids. The germline CDR1 and CDR2 sequences are SEHNR and FQNEAQ (reference sequence). The V gene end was trimmed by 5 bases and the J gene end by 9 bases; junction bases not matched to a gene: 12. CDR3 sequence: CASSPRGSSGRELFF. In nucleotides, the CDR3 is TGTGCCAGCAGCCCCCGAGGGTCTAGCGGCCGGGAGCTGTTTTTT.

V gene TRBV7-9 combines with J gene TRBJ1-2; possibly TRBD1 for D (6 bases). CDR3 length: 17 residues. V dropped 3 bases and J dropped 4 bases, with 21 bases sitting between them. The V gene's germline CDR1 is SEHNR and CDR2 FQNEAQ (reference sequence). The CDR3 sequence is CASSFLAAGGARYGYTF. CDR3 DNA: TGTGCCAGCAGCTTCCTGGCAGCGGGGGGCGCTCGCTATGGCTACACCTTC.